This record concerns one T cell receptor (beta chain) sequence. The data were taken from a study of blood T cell repertoires in COVID-19. At the level of the study: Sample material is recorded as cDNA or gDNA derived from T cells, B-cell-depleted T cells, or PBMCs.

The junction had 7 bases not matched to a gene; V was cut back by 2 bases and J by 3 bases. CDR1 is SGHRS and CDR2 is YFSETQ in the germline V gene. The CDR3 consists of 15 residues. Sequenced by immunoSEQ multiplex PCR; TCRdb stores in-frame clones only, minus some. The sample gives about 170,000 clones, roughly nine tenths of which show up once; around 3.5% is in the top ten. This clonotype was obtained from a man between 65 and 80 years old with acute or convalescent COVID-19. The sample was peripheral blood. This chain links TRBV5-1 with TRBJ1-2; 7 bases fit TRBD1. The CDR3 coding sequence is TGCGCCAGCAGCTTTGCCCCCAGGGGGGACTATGGCTACACCTTC. The encoded protein is CASSFAPRGDYGYTF.